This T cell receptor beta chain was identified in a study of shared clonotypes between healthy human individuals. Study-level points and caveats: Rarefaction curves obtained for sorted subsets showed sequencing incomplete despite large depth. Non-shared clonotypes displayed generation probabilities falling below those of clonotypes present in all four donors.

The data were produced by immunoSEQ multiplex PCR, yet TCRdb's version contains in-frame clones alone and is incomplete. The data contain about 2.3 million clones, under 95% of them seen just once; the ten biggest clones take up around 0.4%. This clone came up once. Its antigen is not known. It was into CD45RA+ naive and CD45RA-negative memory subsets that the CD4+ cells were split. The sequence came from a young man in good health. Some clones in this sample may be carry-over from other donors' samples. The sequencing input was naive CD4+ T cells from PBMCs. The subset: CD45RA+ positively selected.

CDR3 nucleotides: TGTGCCAGCCTCTGGACAGGTAGAGATACGCAGTATTTT. This codes for CASLWTGRDTQYF. V usage is TRBV28 and J usage is TRBJ2-3, with TRBD1 identical over 7 bases. CDR1 is MDHEN, CDR2 SYDVKM, per germline. J was trimmed by 5 bases and V by 8 bases; bases with no gene match: 7. The CDR3 is 13 residues long.